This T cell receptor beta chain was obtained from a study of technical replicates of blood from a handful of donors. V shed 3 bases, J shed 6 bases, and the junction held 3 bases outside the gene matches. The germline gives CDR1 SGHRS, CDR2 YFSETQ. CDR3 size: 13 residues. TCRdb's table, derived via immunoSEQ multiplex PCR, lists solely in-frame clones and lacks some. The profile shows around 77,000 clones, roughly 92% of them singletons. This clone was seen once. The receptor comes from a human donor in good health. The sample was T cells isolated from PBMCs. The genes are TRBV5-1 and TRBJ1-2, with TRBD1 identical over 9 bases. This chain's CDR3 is CASSSGQGDGYTF. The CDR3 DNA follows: TGCGCCAGCAGCTCGGGACAGGGAGATGGCTACACCTTC.